A selection of T cell receptor beta chains follows, all from one sample in a study of graft-versus-host responses after intestinal transplantation. The data were produced by immunoSEQ multiplex PCR, yet TCRdb's version contains in-frame clones alone and is incomplete. The data show 20,000 to 30,000 clones, roughly 88% seen once. Specimen: PBMCs, collected more than 450 days after intestinal transplant. These receptor sequences come from a human patient who received an intestinal transplant, so some T cells may come from the graft donor. The CDR3 runs from the conserved cysteine through the conserved F or W. A D gene is named only where the DNA matches it firmly. Expanded clones are given a class, and other clones once, few, many or no size at all.

j_call,v_call,d_call,clone_size,cdr3_aa,cdr3_nt
TRBJ2-5,TRBV5-1,-,-,CASSPDWETQYF,TGCGCCAGCAGCCCGGACTGGGAGACCCAGTACTTC
TRBJ1-1,TRBV18,-,-,CASSSQGGTEAFF,TGTGCCAGCTCATCCCAGGGAGGCACTGAAGCTTTCTTT
TRBJ2-1,TRBV9,-,-,CAGPGLHYNEQFF,TGTGCCGGACCGGGACTCCACTACAATGAGCAGTTCTTC
TRBJ2-2,TRBV9,-,-,CASRSPINPGELFF,TGTGCCAGCAGATCCCCCATAAACCCCGGGGAGCTGTTTTTT
TRBJ2-5,TRBV7-7,TRBD1,-,CASSSGQLGETQYF,TGTGCTAGCAGCTCGGGACAGCTAGGGGAGACCCAGTACTTC
TRBJ1-1,TRBV30,-,-,CAWSSTGPEAFF,TGTGCCTGGAGCTCCACAGGACCCGAAGCTTTCTTT
TRBJ2-7,TRBV7-9,-,-,CASSRFGQGSSYEQYF,TGTGCCAGCAGCCGCTTCGGACAAGGAAGCTCCTACGAGCAGTACTTC
TRBJ2-3,TRBV5-1,TRBD1,-,CASSMGTGGADTQYF,TGCGCCAGCAGCATGGGGACAGGGGGCGCGGATACGCAGTATTTT
TRBJ2-7,TRBV6-6,-,-,CASSRGGDHEQYF,TGTGCCAGCAGTCGTGGGGGCGACCACGAGCAGTACTTC
TRBJ2-1,TRBV10-1,-,-,CASSGLVGGEQFF,TGCGCCAGCAGTGGCCTCGTGGGGGGTGAGCAGTTCTTC
TRBJ1-1,TRBV28,-,-,CANTANTEAFF,TGTGCCAATACGGCGAACACTGAAGCTTTCTTT
TRBJ2-5,TRBV25-1,-,-,CASRAQETQYF,TGTGCCAGCAGGGCGCAGGAGACCCAGTACTTC
TRBJ2-2,TRBV6-1,TRBD2,-,CASSEPARGGTRRGELFF,TGTGCCAGCAGTGAACCCGCCCGCGGGGGGACCCGCCGCGGGGAGCTGTTTTTT
TRBJ1-2,TRBV7-9,-,-,CASSLVLGRDANGYTF,TGTGCCAGCAGCTTAGTTCTGGGAAGGGACGCTAATGGCTACACCTTC
TRBJ2-7,TRBV7-9,-,-,CASSRYGTLSSYEQYF,TGTGCCAGCAGCCGATACGGGACACTAAGCTCCTACGAGCAGTACTTC
TRBJ2-1,TRBV7-9,TRBD2,-,CASSALSAGGYNEQFF,TGTGCCAGCAGCGCTCTGTCGGCGGGAGGGTACAATGAGCAGTTCTTC
TRBJ1-1,TRBV7-2,-,-,CASSLILNTEAFF,TGTGCCAGCAGCCTAATATTGAACACTGAAGCTTTCTTT
TRBJ2-1,TRBV11-2,-,few,CASSPEGLGRAYNEQFF,TGTGCCAGCAGCCCCGAGGGTCTGGGCCGGGCCTACAATGAGCAGTTCTTC
TRBJ2-4,TRBV18,-,-,CASSPSVPASPKNIQYF,TGTGCCAGCTCACCGAGTGTACCAGCGTCGCCCAAAAACATTCAGTACTTC
TRBJ2-7,TRBV25-1,TRBD1,-,CASSETGTGLHEQYF,TGTGCCAGCAGTGAAACCGGGACAGGGTTACACGAGCAGTACTTC
TRBJ1-5,TRBV29-1,-,-,CSVGRAGNGQPQHF,TGCAGCGTTGGGAGGGCGGGGAATGGTCAGCCCCAGCATTTT
TRBJ2-5,TRBV7-3,TRBD2,-,CASSLREGETQYF,TGTGCCAGCAGCCTCCGGGAGGGAGAGACCCAGTACTTC
TRBJ1-4,TRBV10-3,TRBD1,-,CAISRDRATTNEKLFF,TGTGCCATCAGTCGTGACAGGGCCACAACTAATGAAAAACTGTTTTTT
TRBJ1-2,TRBV6-1,-,few,CASSPYPGRGYTF,TGTGCCAGCAGCCCTTATCCAGGTCGGGGCTACACCTTC
TRBJ1-2,TRBV10-3,-,-,CAISGGVENYGYTF,TGTGCCATCAGCGGAGGGGTGGAAAACTATGGCTACACCTTC
TRBJ1-4,TRBV5-1,TRBD1,once,CASSSGADRANEKLFF,TGCGCCAGCAGCTCCGGGGCGGACAGGGCTAATGAAAAACTGTTTTTT
TRBJ1-1,TRBV6-4,-,-,CASSDGRQNTEAFF,TGTGCCAGCAGTGACGGTAGGCAGAACACTGAAGCTTTCTTT
TRBJ2-3,TRBV18,TRBD1,-,CASSSRGQGLSTDTQYF,TGTGCCAGCTCGTCCAGGGGGCAGGGACTTAGCACAGATACGCAGTATTTT
TRBJ1-1,TRBV5-1,TRBD1,-,CASSWGTGVNTEAFF,TGCGCCAGCAGCTGGGGGACAGGAGTGAACACTGAAGCTTTCTTT
TRBJ2-1,TRBV11-2,-,-,CASSLRVLANEQFF,TGTGCCAGCAGCTTAAGGGTCCTCGCGAATGAGCAGTTCTTC
TRBJ1-1,TRBV5-4,TRBD1,few,CASSLDRGLGAFF,TGTGCCAGCAGCTTGGACAGGGGGCTAGGAGCTTTCTTT
TRBJ2-5,TRBV29-1,-,-,CSTKRSGETQYF,TGCAGCACAAAGCGGTCGGGAGAGACCCAGTACTTC
TRBJ2-7,TRBV18,-,-,CASSRDLRALYEQYF,TGTGCCAGCTCTCGAGATCTCCGTGCCCTTTACGAGCAGTACTTC
TRBJ1-1,TRBV5-1,-,once,CASSPPGTSSTEAFF,TGCGCCAGCAGCCCTCCCGGGACTTCCAGCACTGAAGCTTTCTTT
TRBJ2-1,TRBV28,TRBD2,-,CASRPGTSGHNEQFF,TGTGCCAGCAGACCCGGGACTAGCGGGCACAATGAGCAGTTCTTC
TRBJ2-7,TRBV6-1,-,-,CASSGQGPSEQYF,TGTGCCAGCAGTGGCCAGGGGCCATCCGAGCAGTACTTC
TRBJ2-7,TRBV10-3,TRBD2,-,CAISSSGTPYEQYF,TGTGCCATCAGTTCAAGCGGGACCCCCTACGAGCAGTACTTC
TRBJ1-1,TRBV5-1,TRBD1,-,CASSLGQLSSNTEAFF,TGCGCCAGCAGCCTGGGACAGCTTTCTTCTAACACTGAAGCTTTCTTT
TRBJ1-5,TRBV6-7,-,-,CASSYPEFDSNQPQHF,TGTGCCAGCAGTTACCCCGAATTCGATAGCAATCAGCCCCAGCATTTT
TRBJ2-1,TRBV29-1,-,once,CSVEERQRYNEQFF,TGCAGCGTTGAAGAAAGGCAGCGGTACAATGAGCAGTTCTTC
TRBJ1-1,TRBV6-6,-,-,CASRSARDNTEAFF,TGTGCCAGCAGATCGGCCAGGGACAACACTGAAGCTTTCTTT